Presented here are 20 T cell receptor beta chains from one specimen sequenced in a study of T cells in Graves' hyperthyroidism and ophthalmopathy. Regions amplified from RNA transcripts were the TCR beta CDR3 regions. First-round RT-PCR with HTBI primers amplified the TCR CDR3 region. TCRdb analysed the multiplex PCR reads with MiXCR anew, one entry per CDR3 protein. The sample yields roughly 700,000 distinct CDR3 sequences, 35% seen once. Sequenced input: blood. All receptors derive from a woman aged 40 to 50 with Graves' hyperthyroidism.

J is TRBJ1-2 and V is TRBV29-1, with a weak D call TRBD1 (6 bases). This CDR3 spans 14 amino acids. Trimming took off 8 bases at V and 4 bases at J, with 20 bases between the two ends. Looked up from germline, CDR1 is SQVTM and CDR2 is ANQGSEA. The CDR3 bases are TGCAGCCTTCGTGCGACAGGACTGATCTATGGCTACACCTTC. Residues: CSLRATGLIYGYTF.

The J gene is TRBJ1-6, the V gene TRBV20-1; tentatively, D is TRBD1 (6 bases). The V and J ends lost 6 bases and 5 bases respectively, with 14 bases between them. Germline V gene data show CDR1 as DFQATT and CDR2 as SNEGSKA (reference sequence). The CDR3 length is 14 residues. This CDR3 is CSAAGGLDNSPLHF. The CDR3, as DNA: TGCAGTGCGGCGGGGGGGCTTGATAATTCACCCCTCCACTTT.

In its sample, this clonotype was seen a few times. The chain links TRBV6-5 to TRBJ2-6; the D is unclear. The CDR3 is made up of 15 amino acids. The germline V gene has CDR1 MNHEY and CDR2 SVGAGI. The V end was cut by 7 bases, the J end by 0 bases, with 10 bases between. The CDR3 spells CASTSSFSGANVLTF. DNA of the CDR3: TGTGCCAGCACCTCATCATTCTCTGGGGCCAACGTCCTGACTTTC.

To note about this clonotype: A much larger clone differs by one base, so this may be a read error. CDR3 residues: CASSLKDVWSSLEQYF. The CDR3 bases are TGTGCCAGCAGCTTAAAAGATGTGTGGTCTAGCCTCGAGCAGTACTTC. The chain combines TRBV2 with TRBJ2-7; D may be TRBD2 (5 bases). V was shortened by 6 bases and J by 6 bases, with 24 bases between the two germline ends. The CDR3 has 16 residues. The germline gives CDR1 SNHLY, CDR2 FYNNEI. Together with reference TRBV2 and TRBJ2-7, the CDR3 gives the full variable domain: EPEVTQTPSHQVTQMGQEVILRCVPISNHLYFYWYRQILGQKVEFLVSFYNNEISEKSEIFDDQFSVERPDGSNFTLKIRSTKLEDSAMYFCASSLKDVWSSLEQYFGPGTRLTVT.

As regards this clonotype: Mismatch with germline at one junction end may stem from a read error. The chain combines TRBV19 with TRBJ2-5; 7 positions agree with TRBD1. CDR3 size: 14 residues. From germline, CDR1 is LNHDA and CDR2 SQIVND (reference sequence). CDR3 protein: CASSMAQGLETRYF. DNA for the CDR3: TGTGCCAGTAGTATGGCACAGGGGCTGGAGACCCGGTACTTC.

V usage is TRBV15 and J usage is TRBJ1-2; a possible D gene is TRBD1 (5 bases). This CDR3 comprises 13 residues. CDR1 is LNHNV, CDR2 YYDKDF, per germline (reference sequence). Between the trimmed V and J ends, which lost 3 bases and 6 bases, there was a span of 11 bases. The CDR3 nucleotides are TGTGCCACCAGCAGTAAGGGACCAAATGGCTACACCTTC. It specifies CATSSKGPNGYTF.

This rearrangement joins TRBV13 to TRBJ2-5, with D possibly TRBD2 on 5 matching bases. The CDR3 length is 17 residues. Germline CDR1 reads PRHDT; CDR2 reads FYEKMQ (reference sequence). Trimming removed 6 bases at V and 1 base at J, with 21 bases between. The CDR3, as DNA: TGTGCCAGCAGTACCTACAATCCGGGATCGGTCCAAGAGACCCAGTACTTC. This encodes CASSTYNPGSVQETQYF. Filled out from reference TRBV13 and TRBJ2-5, the complete variable domain reads AAGVIQSPRHLIKEKRETATLKCYPIPRHDTVYWYQQGPGQDPQFLISFYEKMQSDKGSIPDRFSAQQFSDYHSELNMSSLELGDSALYFCASSTYNPGSVQETQYFGPGTRLLVL.

Worth noting for this clonotype: A read error may account for a junction end that differs from germline. The V and J genes are TRBV7-8 and TRBJ1-4; D call uncertain. Germline V gives CDR1 SGHVS, CDR2 FQNEAQ. The CDR3 runs to 14 residues. The CDR3 DNA follows: TGCGCCAGCAGCCCAAAGTGGGATAATGAAAAACTGTTTTTT. Its protein is CASSPKWDNEKLFF.

Worth noting for this clonotype: At one end the junction does not follow the germline gene, possibly because of a read error. This rearrangement joins TRBV12-3 or TRBV12-4 to TRBJ1-2; D possibly corresponds to TRBD1 (5 bases). The CDR3 is 17 residues long. The CDR3 region is CASIHSVWGSVNYGYIF. The CDR3 nucleotides are TGTGCCAGCATCCACTCGGTATGGGGGTCTGTTAACTATGGCTACATCTTC.

V is TRBV6-5 and J is TRBJ2-7; 14 bases are a match to TRBD2. The CDR3 sequence is 19 residues long. V lost 6 bases to trimming and J lost 5 bases; unmatched junction nucleotides: 18. CDR1 is MNHEY and CDR2 is SVGAGI in the germline V gene. The CDR3 bases are TGTGCCAGCAGCCAAGAAACCGGGACTAGCGGGGGATCGAGGGACGAGCAGTACTTC. Its translation is CASSQETGTSGGSRDEQYF.

The sample holds many counts of this clonotype. The V call is TRBV7-9, the J call TRBJ1-4; no reliable D call. Germline V gives CDR1 SEHNR, CDR2 FQNEAQ (reference sequence). V shed 5 bases and J shed 8 bases, with 12 bases lying between them. The CDR3 spans 13 residues. CDR3 sequence (DNA): TGTGCCAGCAGCCCAACATCGGGGGAAAAACTGTTTTTT. This gives the protein CASSPTSGEKLFF.

The chain recombines TRBV6-5 with TRBJ1-1; D unresolved. Trimming took 5 bases from V and 3 from J, leaving 16 bases between them. The germline V gene encodes CDR1 MNHEY and CDR2 SVGAGI. This CDR3 is 15 amino acids long. The CDR3 here is CASSHSGGKDTEAFF. DNA of the CDR3: TGTGCCAGCAGTCATTCCGGAGGGAAGGACACTGAAGCTTTCTTT.

V and J are TRBV7-9 and TRBJ1-5, with no clear D. The CDR3 has 16 amino acids. V lost 6 bases to trimming and J lost 1 base, with 16 bases between them. Germline assignment: CDR1 SEHNR and CDR2 FQNEAQ (reference sequence). The CDR3 loop is CASSIMTARSNQPQHF. In nucleotides, the CDR3 is TGTGCCAGCAGTATTATGACCGCTAGGAGCAATCAGCCCCAGCATTTT.

This clonotype was picked up many times. CDR3 DNA sequence: TGTGCCAGCAGTTTTAGGGGACAAGAGACCCAGTACTTC. It yields the protein CASSFRGQETQYF. This chain links TRBV7-9 with TRBJ2-5; TRBD1 is a possible D gene (5 bases). The CDR3 has 13 residues. Germline V gene lookup returns CDR1 SEHNR and CDR2 FQNEAQ (reference sequence). V lost 6 bases to trimming and J lost 2 bases, with 10 bases between them. Full variable domain (missing parts from reference TRBV7-9 and TRBJ2-5): DTGVSQNPRHKITKRGQNVTFRCDPISEHNRLYWYRQTLGQGPEFLTYFQNEAQLEKSRLLSDRFSAERPKGSFSTLEIQRTEQGDSAMYLCASSFRGQETQYFGPGTRLLVL.

About this clonotype itself: The CDR3 ends on some other residue instead of the conserved phenylalanine or tryptophan, so this is likely a read error. No DNA is shown, since the ends of the CDR3 on it are uncertain; the CDR3 is the one TCRdb lists. The CDR3 here is CASGAWAL. The J gene is TRBJ1-1, the V gene TRBV2. Germline CDR1 is SNHLY and CDR2 is FYNNEI. The CDR3 extends over 8 residues, inclusive of both ends.

This clonotype was counted a few times. The genes are TRBV11-2 and TRBJ2-7; 7 nucleotides align to TRBD2. Losses at the gene ends were 7 bases for V and 3 bases for J; bases not matched to a gene: 9. The CDR3 loop spans 14 amino acids. Germline V gives CDR1 SGHAT, CDR2 FQNNGV. In DNA form, the CDR3 reads TGTGCCAGCACCCTTCCCGGGGAGGGCTACGAGCAGTACTTC. Amino acid sequence: CASTLPGEGYEQYF.

There are a few counts of this clonotype. The rearrangement joins TRBV13 to TRBJ1-3; no clear D. CDR1 is PRHDT, CDR2 FYEKMQ, per germline (reference sequence). CDR3 length: 17 amino acids. V shed 4 bases and J shed 4 bases, with 20 bases lying between them. CDR3 sequence: CASSSMGGSGPGNTIYF. Written as DNA, the CDR3 is TGTGCCAGCAGCTCGATGGGTGGGTCAGGCCCAGGAAACACCATATATTTT.

V and J are TRBV19 and TRBJ2-7, with 9 nucleotides matching TRBD1. Germline V CDR1 and CDR2: LNHDA, SQIVND (reference sequence). The CDR3 spans 13 residues. With 5 bases clipped from V and 5 bases from J, the junction kept 4 bases outside the gene matches. CDR3 sequence reads: CASSLDRGNEQYF. CDR3 coding DNA: TGTGCCAGTAGTTTGGACAGGGGCAACGAGCAGTACTTC. The full variable domain, completed using reference TRBV19 and TRBJ2-7, is DGGITQSPKYLFRKEGQNVTLSCEQNLNHDAMYWYRQDPGQGLRLIYYSQIVNDFQKGDIAEGYSVSREKKESFPLTVTSAQKNPTAFYLCASSLDRGNEQYFGPGTRLTVT.

This clonotype was seen just once. V gene TRBV7-9 combines with J gene TRBJ2-7, with TRBD1 as a possible D gene (5 bases). V lost 5 bases and J 0 bases, leaving 14 bases between the germline ends. Germline CDR1 and CDR2: SEHNR and FQNEAQ (reference sequence). The CDR3 runs 15 residues. CDR3 in amino acids: CASSPADRTSYEQYF. The CDR3 bases are TGTGCCAGCAGCCCAGCTGACAGAACCTCCTACGAGCAGTACTTC.

This rearrangement joins TRBV6-5 to TRBJ2-5, with D unresolved. In germline, CDR1 is MNHEY, CDR2 SVGAGI. V was shortened by 10 bases and J by 5 bases, with 8 bases between the two germline ends. This CDR3 region has 10 residues. CDR3 protein: CATLRETQYF. CDR3 nucleotides: TGTGCCACCCTCCGGGAGACCCAGTACTTC.